Presented here are 14 T cell receptor beta chains from one specimen sequenced in a study of technical replicates of blood from a handful of donors. The method was immunoSEQ multiplex PCR; TCRdb's version includes in-frame clones alone and lacks a portion of them. The sample includes 62,000 or so clones, around 90% of them seen just once. Specimen: PBMCs. The receptors shown here come from a human donor in good health. Some clones in this sample may be carry-over from other donors' samples.

J is TRBJ2-1 and V is TRBV18, with 12 bases lining up with TRBD1. Unmatched junction bases numbered 3, after V lost 3 bases and J lost 6 bases. Germline V gene data show CDR1 as KGHSH and CDR2 as LQKENI. CDR3 size: 15 residues. The CDR3 DNA follows: TGTGCCAGCTCACCGGGACAGGGGGCCGGCAATGAGCAGTTCTTC. This gives the protein CASSPGQGAGNEQFF.

This chain connects TRBV2 to TRBJ2-3, with D possibly being TRBD1 (6 bases). The CDR3 is 16 residues long. The V gene's germline CDR1 is SNHLY and CDR2 FYNNEI. V gave up 2 bases and J gave up 2 bases, with 14 bases separating them. The CDR3 region has the DNA TGTGCCAGCAGTGAATCGGGACAAATTTTCACAGATACGCAGTATTTT. This gives the protein CASSESGQIFTDTQYF.

This clone was picked up one time. The V call is TRBV4-1, the J call TRBJ1-2; possible D gene TRBD1, 6 bases. Germline V gene data show CDR1 as MGHRA and CDR2 as YSYEKL. This CDR3 is built from 14 residues. V lost 5 bases and J 3 bases, leaving 13 bases between the germline ends. This CDR3 is CASSSVRGDYGYTF. For the CDR3, the DNA is TGCGCCAGCAGCTCCGTCAGGGGAGACTATGGCTACACCTTC.

CDR3 in DNA: TGTGCCTGGAGCCTTCCCTTCGGGGTCAATCAGCCCCAGCATTTT. Translating gives CAWSLPFGVNQPQHF. The chain links TRBV30 to TRBJ1-5; no clear D gene. The germline V and J ends were trimmed by 3 bases and 3 bases, with 15 bases remaining between them. This CDR3 comprises 15 residues. In germline, CDR1 is GTSNPN, CDR2 SVGIG (reference sequence).

The V gene is TRBV7-9, the J gene TRBJ1-2; D is undetermined. V dropped 5 bases and J dropped 8 bases, with 15 bases sitting between them. In germline, CDR1 is SEHNR, CDR2 FQNEAQ (reference sequence). This CDR3 has 13 amino acids. CDR3: CASSPRVPSGYTF. DNA of the CDR3: TGTGCCAGCAGCCCGAGGGTCCCGAGCGGCTACACCTTC.

The chain has TRBV5-1 and TRBJ1-2; a possible D gene is TRBD1 (5 bases). The ends were cut back, 4 bases at V and 5 bases at J, with 12 bases in the middle. The CDR3 totals 13 residues. The V gene's germline CDR1 is SGHRS and CDR2 YFSETQ. CDR3 in amino acids: CASSLDSDYGYTF. The CDR3 bases are TGCGCCAGCAGCCTCGACAGCGATTATGGCTACACCTTC. Variable domain in full (rest from reference TRBV5-1 and TRBJ1-2): KAGVTQTPRYLIKTRGQQVTLSCSPISGHRSVSWYQQTPGQGLQFLFEYFSETQRNKGNFPGRFSGRQFSNSRSEMNVSTLELGDSALYLCASSLDSDYGYTFGSGTRLTVV.

The V and J genes are TRBV4-1 and TRBJ2-1; a possible D gene is TRBD2 (6 bases). CDR3 length: 15 amino acids. CDR1 and CDR2 from the germline V gene are MGHRA and YSYEKL. Deletions cut 3 bases from V and 5 bases from J, with 14 bases between. The CDR3 loop reads CASSQVLGGNNEQFF. As DNA, the CDR3 is TGCGCCAGCAGCCAGGTTCTCGGGGGAAACAATGAGCAGTTCTTC.

The chain is built from TRBV4-3 and TRBJ2-2; D is ambiguous. This CDR3 comprises 18 residues. Germline CDR1 is LGHNA and CDR2 is YSLEER. V shed 0 bases and J shed 0 bases, with 14 bases lying between them. The CDR3 loop is CASSQDFPARTNTGELFF. The CDR3 nucleotides read TGCGCCAGCAGCCAAGATTTTCCGGCGCGGACGAACACCGGGGAGCTGTTTTTT.

This clone has only a few counts. J is TRBJ2-5 and V is TRBV7-3, with D possibly matching TRBD2 (5 bases). The CDR3 covers 14 residues. V lost 2 bases to trimming and J lost 2 bases, with 9 bases between them. The germline V gene encodes CDR1 SGHTA and CDR2 FQGTGA. CDR3 sequence (DNA): TGTGCCAGCAGCTTAGGGTTAGCGCAAGAGACCCAGTACTTC. It is translated as CASSLGLAQETQYF.

The chain links TRBV5-4 to TRBJ1-4; D is ambiguous. Germline V gives CDR1 SGHNT, CDR2 YYREEE (reference sequence). V shed 4 bases and J shed 6 bases, with 16 bases lying between them. The CDR3 loop spans 15 amino acids. CDR3 sequence (DNA): TGTGCCAGCAGCGTAGCCTCGGGTAGTCATGAAAAACTGTTTTTT. Translation gives CASSVASGSHEKLFF.

The gene calls are TRBV6-5 and TRBJ2-7, with a weak D call TRBD2 (5 bases). CDR1 is MNHEY and CDR2 is SVGAGI in the germline V gene. The CDR3 runs 15 residues. Trimming cost V 4 bases and J 6 bases, with 19 bases left between them. CDR3 loop: CASSLNTMRGREQYF. CDR3 DNA: TGTGCCAGCAGTTTGAACACTATGCGAGGGCGCGAGCAGTACTTC.

This clone showed up just once. CDR3 loop: CASSPRKRHEQYF. CDR3 DNA: TGTGCCAGCAGCCCACGGAAGCGCCACGAGCAGTACTTC. J is TRBJ2-7 and V is TRBV7-9; D is ambiguous. The CDR3 has 13 residues. CDR1 SEHNR and CDR2 FQNEAQ come from the germline V gene (reference sequence). V lost 5 bases, J lost 5 bases, and 13 bases lay in between.

The chain couples TRBV27 to TRBJ1-6; 7 bases align to TRBD1. Per the germline V gene, CDR1 is MNHEY and CDR2 is SMNVEV (reference sequence). V shed 7 bases, J shed 8 bases, and the junction held 5 bases outside the gene matches. This CDR3 comprises 13 residues. The CDR3 sequence is CASTLTGDSPLHF. CDR3 nucleotides: TGTGCCAGCACTCTTACAGGGGATTCACCCCTCCACTTT.

This clone was detected only a few times. The genes are TRBV19 and TRBJ2-2; D is possibly TRBD1 (6 bases). Germline CDR1 and CDR2: LNHDA and SQIVND (reference sequence). The CDR3 is made up of 14 amino acids. V lost 6 bases to trimming and J lost 2 bases, with 10 bases between them. The CDR3 loop reads CASRQGFNTGELFF. The CDR3 DNA sequence: TGTGCCAGTAGGCAGGGGTTCAACACCGGGGAGCTGTTTTTT.